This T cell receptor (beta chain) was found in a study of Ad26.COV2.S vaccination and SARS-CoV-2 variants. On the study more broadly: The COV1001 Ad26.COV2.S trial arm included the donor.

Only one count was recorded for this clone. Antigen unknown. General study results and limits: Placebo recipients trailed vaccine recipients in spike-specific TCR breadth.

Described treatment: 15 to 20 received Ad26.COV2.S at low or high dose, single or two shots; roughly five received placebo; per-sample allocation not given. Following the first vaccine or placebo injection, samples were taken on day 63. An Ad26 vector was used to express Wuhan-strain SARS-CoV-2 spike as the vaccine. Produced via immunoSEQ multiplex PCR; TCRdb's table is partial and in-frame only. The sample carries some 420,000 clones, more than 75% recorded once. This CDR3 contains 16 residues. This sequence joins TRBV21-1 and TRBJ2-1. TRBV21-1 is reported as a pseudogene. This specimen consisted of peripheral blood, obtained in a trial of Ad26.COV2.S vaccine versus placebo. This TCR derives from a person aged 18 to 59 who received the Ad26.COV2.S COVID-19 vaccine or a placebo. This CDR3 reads CASSKREGQKYNEQFF. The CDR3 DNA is TGTGCCAGCAGCAAAAGGGAGGGACAGAAATACAATGAGCAGTTCTTC.